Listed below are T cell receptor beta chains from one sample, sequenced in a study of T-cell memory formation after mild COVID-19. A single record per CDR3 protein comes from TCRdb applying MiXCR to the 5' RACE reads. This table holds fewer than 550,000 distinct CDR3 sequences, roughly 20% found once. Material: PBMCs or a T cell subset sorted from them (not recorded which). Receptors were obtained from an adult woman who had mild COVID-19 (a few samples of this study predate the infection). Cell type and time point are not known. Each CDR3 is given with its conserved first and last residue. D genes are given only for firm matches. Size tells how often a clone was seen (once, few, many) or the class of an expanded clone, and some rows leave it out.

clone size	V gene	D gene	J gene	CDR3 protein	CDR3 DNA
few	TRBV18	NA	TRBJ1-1	CASSPKTGKGKAFF	TGTGCCAGCTCACCGAAGACAGGCAAAGGCAAAGCTTTCTTT
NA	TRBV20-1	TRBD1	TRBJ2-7	CSAQRRDRWPDEQYF	TGCAGTGCCCAGAGGCGGGACAGGTGGCCCGACGAGCAGTACTTC
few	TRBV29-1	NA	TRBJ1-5	CSVMVGNQPQHF	TGCAGCGTTATGGTGGGCAATCAGCCCCAGCATTTT
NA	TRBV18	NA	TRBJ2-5	CASSPGLSETQYF	TGTGCCAGCTCACCGGGACTGTCGGAGACCCAGTACTTC
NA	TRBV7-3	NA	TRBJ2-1	CASSSGALGEQFF	TGTGCCAGCAGCTCCGGGGCCTTGGGGGAGCAGTTCTTC
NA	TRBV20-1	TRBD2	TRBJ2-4	CSATPGLAGGMANIQYF	TGCAGTGCCACACCGGGACTAGCGGGAGGGATGGCAAACATTCAGTACTTC
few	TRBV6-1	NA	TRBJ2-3	CASTAGSGTDTQYF	TGTGCCAGCACCGCCGGGAGTGGGACAGATACGCAGTATTTT
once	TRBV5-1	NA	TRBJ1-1	CASSSATVNTEAFF	TGCGCCAGCAGCTCAGCCACAGTGAACACTGAAGCTTTCTTT
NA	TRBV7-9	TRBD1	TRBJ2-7	CASQGASYEQYF	TGTGCCAGCCAGGGGGCGTCCTACGAGCAGTACTTC
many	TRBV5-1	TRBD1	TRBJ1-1	CASSLGPGGNTEAFF	TGCGCCAGCAGCCTTGGGCCAGGGGGGAACACTGAAGCTTTCTTT
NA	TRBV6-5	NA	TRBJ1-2	CASGRYYGYTF	TGTGCCAGCGGACGGTACTATGGCTACACCTTC
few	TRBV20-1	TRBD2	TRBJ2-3	CSASSWLPLTRAGGPRTDTQYF	TGCAGTGCTAGTTCCTGGCTCCCCCTCACACGGGCGGGAGGGCCACGCACAGATACGCAGTATTTT
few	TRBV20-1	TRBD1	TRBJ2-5	CSARERDSRETQYF	TGCAGTGCTAGAGAACGGGACAGTCGGGAGACCCAGTACTTC
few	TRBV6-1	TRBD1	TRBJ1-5	CASSQRWTGNNQPQHF	TGTGCCAGCAGTCAGAGGTGGACAGGGAACAATCAGCCCCAGCATTTT
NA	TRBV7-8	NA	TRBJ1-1	CASSLEGLHTEAFF	TGTGCCAGCAGCTTAGAAGGGCTGCACACTGAAGCTTTCTTT
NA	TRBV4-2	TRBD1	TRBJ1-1	CASSLRQGEANTEAFF	TGTGCCAGCAGCCTCCGACAGGGGGAAGCGAACACTGAAGCTTTCTTT
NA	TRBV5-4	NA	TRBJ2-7	CASSSSAYEQYF	TGTGCCAGCAGTTCCTCGGCCTACGAGCAGTACTTC
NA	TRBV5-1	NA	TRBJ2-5	CATSWEGVPQETQYF	TGCGCCACCTCATGGGAGGGGGTGCCCCAAGAGACCCAGTACTTC
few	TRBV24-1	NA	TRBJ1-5	CATVVRNQPQHF	TGTGCCACCGTCGTGCGCAATCAGCCCCAGCATTTT
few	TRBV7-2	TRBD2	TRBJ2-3	CASSLLTSGPGTDTQYF	TGTGCCAGCAGCTTACTAACTAGCGGGCCCGGCACAGATACGCAGTATTTT
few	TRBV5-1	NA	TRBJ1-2	CASSLLGYTF	TGCGCCAGCAGCTTGCTTGGCTACACCTTC
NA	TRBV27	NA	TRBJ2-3	CASAGITDTQYF	TGTGCCAGCGCTGGGATCACAGATACGCAGTATTTT
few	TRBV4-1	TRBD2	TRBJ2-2	CASSQSGRGTGELFF	TGCGCCAGCAGCCAATCCGGGCGGGGGACCGGGGAGCTGTTTTTT
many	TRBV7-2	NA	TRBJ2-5	CASSLGGAQETQYF	TGTGCCAGCAGTTTAGGGGGGGCCCAAGAGACCCAGTACTTC
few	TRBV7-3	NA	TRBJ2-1	CASSFKGVGEQFF	TGTGCCAGCAGCTTTAAAGGAGTAGGTGAGCAGTTCTTC
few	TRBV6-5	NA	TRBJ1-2	CASSYSGNYGYTF	TGTGCCAGCAGTTACTCCGGGAACTATGGCTACACCTTC
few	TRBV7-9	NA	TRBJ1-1	CASSPHFVAEAFF	TGTGCCAGCAGCCCCCATTTTGTCGCTGAAGCTTTCTTT
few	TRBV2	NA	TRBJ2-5	CASSGPGGGETQYF	TGTGCCAGCAGTGGGCCGGGGGGCGGAGAGACCCAGTACTTC
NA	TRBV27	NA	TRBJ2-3	CASSLLTLSDTQYF	TGTGCCAGCAGTTTATTAACCTTATCGGATACGCAGTATTTT
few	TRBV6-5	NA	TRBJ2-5	CASSYSSSEAQYF	TGTGCCAGCAGTTACTCGTCGTCGGAGGCCCAGTACTTC
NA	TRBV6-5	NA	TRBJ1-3	CASSYDSGNTIYF	TGTGCCAGCAGTTACGACTCTGGAAACACCATATATTTT
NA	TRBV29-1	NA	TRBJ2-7	CSVKTGSYEQYF	TGCAGCGTCAAGACAGGCTCCTACGAGCAGTACTTC
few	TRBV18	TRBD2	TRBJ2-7	CASSPLAAGDEQYF	TGTGCCAGCTCACCACTGGCGGCGGGGGACGAGCAGTACTTC
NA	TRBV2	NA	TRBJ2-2	CASSDLGRELFF	TGTGCCAGCAGTGATCTTGGGAGGGAGCTGTTTTTT
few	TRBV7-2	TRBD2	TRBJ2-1	CASSHMTSANEQFF	TGTGCCAGCAGCCACATGACTAGCGCCAATGAGCAGTTCTTC
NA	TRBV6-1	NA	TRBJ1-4	CASSSGDRDEKLFF	TGTGCCAGCAGCTCAGGGGATAGGGATGAAAAACTGTTTTTT
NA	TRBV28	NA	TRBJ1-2	CASSLLGQRSNYGYTF	TGTGCCAGCAGTTTACTTGGACAGAGATCTAACTATGGCTACACCTTC
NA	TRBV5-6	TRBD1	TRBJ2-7	CASSLKGDSLNLYEQYF	TGTGCCAGCAGCTTGAAGGGGGACAGCCTTAACCTCTACGAGCAGTACTTC
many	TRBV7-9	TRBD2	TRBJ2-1	CASSLVTGGGNEQFF	TGTGCCAGCAGCTTAGTTACGGGAGGAGGCAATGAGCAGTTCTTC
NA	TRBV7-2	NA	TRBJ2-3	CASSSLPTSTLVDTQYF	TGTGCCAGCAGCTCACTACCGACTAGTACACTCGTGGATACGCAGTATTTT